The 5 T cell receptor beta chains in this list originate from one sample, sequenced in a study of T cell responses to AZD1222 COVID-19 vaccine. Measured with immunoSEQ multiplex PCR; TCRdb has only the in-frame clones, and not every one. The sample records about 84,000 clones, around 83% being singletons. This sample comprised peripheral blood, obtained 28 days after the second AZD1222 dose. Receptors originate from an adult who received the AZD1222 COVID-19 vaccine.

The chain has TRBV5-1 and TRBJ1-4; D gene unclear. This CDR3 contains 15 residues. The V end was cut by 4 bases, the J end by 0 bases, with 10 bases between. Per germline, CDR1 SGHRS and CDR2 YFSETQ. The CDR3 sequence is CASSPGGSTNEKLFF. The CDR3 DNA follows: TGCGCCAGCAGCCCCGGAGGGTCAACTAATGAAAAACTGTTTTTT.

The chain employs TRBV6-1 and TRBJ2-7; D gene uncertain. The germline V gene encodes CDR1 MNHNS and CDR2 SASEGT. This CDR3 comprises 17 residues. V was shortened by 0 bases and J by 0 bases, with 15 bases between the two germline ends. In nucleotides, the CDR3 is TGTGCCAGCAGTGAAGCGCCGTTAGGGCCCCTCTCCTACGAGCAGTACTTC. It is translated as CASSEAPLGPLSYEQYF.

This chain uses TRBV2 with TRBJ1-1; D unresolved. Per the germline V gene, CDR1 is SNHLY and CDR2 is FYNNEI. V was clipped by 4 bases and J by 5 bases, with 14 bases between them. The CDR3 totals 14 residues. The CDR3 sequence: CASSGAQRGTEAFF. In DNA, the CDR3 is TGTGCCAGCAGTGGGGCACAGCGGGGAACTGAAGCTTTCTTT.

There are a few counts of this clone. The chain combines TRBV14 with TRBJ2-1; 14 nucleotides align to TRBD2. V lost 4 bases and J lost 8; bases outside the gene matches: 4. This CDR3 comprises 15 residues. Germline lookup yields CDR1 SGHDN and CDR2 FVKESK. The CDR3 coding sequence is TGTGCCAGCAGCCTCGGGACTAGCGGGAGTCATGAGCAGTTCTTC. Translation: CASSLGTSGSHEQFF.

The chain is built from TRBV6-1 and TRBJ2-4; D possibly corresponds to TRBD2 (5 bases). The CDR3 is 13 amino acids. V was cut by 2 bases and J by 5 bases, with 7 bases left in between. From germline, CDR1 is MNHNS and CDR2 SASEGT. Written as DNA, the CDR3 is TGTGCCAGCAGTGAACCGGAGGAAAACATTCAGTACTTC. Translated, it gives CASSEPEENIQYF.